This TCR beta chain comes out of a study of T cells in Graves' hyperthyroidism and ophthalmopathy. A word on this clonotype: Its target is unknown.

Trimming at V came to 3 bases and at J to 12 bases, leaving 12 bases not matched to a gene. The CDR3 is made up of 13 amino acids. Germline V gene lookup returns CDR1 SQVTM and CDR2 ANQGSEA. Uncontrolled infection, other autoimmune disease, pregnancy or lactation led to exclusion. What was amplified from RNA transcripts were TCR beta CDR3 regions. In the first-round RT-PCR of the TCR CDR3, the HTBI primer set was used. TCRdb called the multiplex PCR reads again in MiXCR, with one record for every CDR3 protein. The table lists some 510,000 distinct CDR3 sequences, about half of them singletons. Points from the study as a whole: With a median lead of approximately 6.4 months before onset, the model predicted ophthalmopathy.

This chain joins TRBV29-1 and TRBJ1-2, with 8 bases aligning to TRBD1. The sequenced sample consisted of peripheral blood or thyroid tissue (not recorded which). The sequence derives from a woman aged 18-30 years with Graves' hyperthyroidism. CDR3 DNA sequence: TGCAGCGTTGACCAACATACAGGGGGAGGCCACACCTTC. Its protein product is CSVDQHTGGGHTF.